This TCR beta chain originates from a study of cytomegalovirus exposure and HLA in healthy donors. CDR3 length: 14 amino acids. Germline V gene data show CDR1 as MDHEN and CDR2 as SYDVKM. Germline trimming cut 7 bases from V and 7 bases from J; bases unmatched to any gene: 7. Notes on this clone: Its specificity is not known.

In the PCR, 60 Vbeta and 13 Jbeta primers were used. Original analysis: In a later analysis, the count reached 80 million or so unique TCR beta chains, with about 9.9 million shared. Profiling relied on immunoSEQ multiplex PCR, and the TCRdb table lists in-frame clones only, not all of them. That table is the source of V, J and clone size, and D and trimming were worked out from the DNA. Of 150,000 or so clones listed, around 80% are singletons. The donors comprised healthy bone marrow donors. Study results and limitations: In vitro work confirmed that a few CMV-associated chains recognize CMV antigens.

The chain uses TRBV28 and TRBJ1-2; 12 nucleotides match TRBD1. Sequenced material: PBMCs. The clonotype was recovered from a woman in her 50s in good health and CMV-seropositive. The CDR3, as DNA: TGTGCCAGCACCAGGGACAGGGGGCGTAGTGGCTACACCTTC. This translates into CASTRDRGRSGYTF.